This T cell receptor beta chain was recovered during a study of PD-1 blockade in classical Hodgkin lymphoma. Study-level results: Complete responders possessed baseline diversity comparable to newly diagnosed patients. By C4D1, CD4+ diversity increased significantly, especially in complete responders. Lower baseline TCR diversity was reported for newly diagnosed patients than for healthy donors.

V was pared by 0 bases and J by 5 bases, with 1 base of the junction left unmatched. The germline V gene has CDR1 SGHRS and CDR2 YFSETQ. The CDR3 covers 14 residues. This table comes from immunoSEQ multiplex PCR, and its TCRdb copy is limited to in-frame clones, with some not included. Of 12,000 to 15,000 clones listed, 83% are singletons. Each patient experienced a relapse that followed autologous stem cell transplantation, and brentuximab vedotin exposure varied. Details on this clone: Its antigen is as yet unknown.

The clonotype comes from a human donor with classical Hodgkin lymphoma. The chain combines TRBV5-1 with TRBJ1-4, with 7 bases aligning to TRBD1. Here the sequenced sample was peripheral blood mononuclear cells (PBMCs), taken before the second cycle of nivolumab. The CDR3 loop is CASSLGQGNEKLFF. DNA of the CDR3: TGCGCCAGCAGCTTGGGACAGGGCAATGAAAAACTGTTTTTT. The entire variable domain, with the rest obtained from reference TRBV5-1 and TRBJ1-4, is as follows: KAGVTQTPRYLIKTRGQQVTLSCSPISGHRSVSWYQQTPGQGLQFLFEYFSETQRNKGNFPGRFSGRQFSNSRSEMNVSTLELGDSALYLCASSLGQGNEKLFFGSGTQLSVL.